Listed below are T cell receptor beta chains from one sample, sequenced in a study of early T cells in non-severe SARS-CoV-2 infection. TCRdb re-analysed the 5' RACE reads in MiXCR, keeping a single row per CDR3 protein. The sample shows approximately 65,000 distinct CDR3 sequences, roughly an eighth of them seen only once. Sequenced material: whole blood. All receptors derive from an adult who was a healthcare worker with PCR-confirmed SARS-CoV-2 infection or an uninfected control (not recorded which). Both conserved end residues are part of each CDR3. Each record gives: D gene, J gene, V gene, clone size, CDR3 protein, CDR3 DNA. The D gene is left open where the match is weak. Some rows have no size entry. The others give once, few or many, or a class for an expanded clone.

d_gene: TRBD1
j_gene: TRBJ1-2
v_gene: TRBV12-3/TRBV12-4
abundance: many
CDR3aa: CASSPGQGYGYTF
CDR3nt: TGTGCCAGCAGTCCCGGACAGGGTTATGGCTACACCTTC

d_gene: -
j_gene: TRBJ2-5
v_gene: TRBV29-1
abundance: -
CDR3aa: CSVEDRQETQYF
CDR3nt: TGCAGCGTTGAAGATCGCCAAGAGACCCAGTACTTC

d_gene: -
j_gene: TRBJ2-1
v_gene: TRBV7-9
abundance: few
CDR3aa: CASSLFPKGINEQFF
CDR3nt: TGTGCCAGCAGCTTATTTCCCAAGGGGATCAATGAGCAGTTCTTC

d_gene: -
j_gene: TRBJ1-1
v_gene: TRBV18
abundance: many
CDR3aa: CASSPNSGEGAFF
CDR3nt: TGTGCCAGCTCACCAAACTCAGGGGAGGGAGCTTTCTTT

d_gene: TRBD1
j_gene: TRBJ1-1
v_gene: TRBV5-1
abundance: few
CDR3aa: CASSMRGTGNTEAFF
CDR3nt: TGCGCCAGCAGTATGCGGGGGACAGGAAACACTGAAGCTTTCTTT

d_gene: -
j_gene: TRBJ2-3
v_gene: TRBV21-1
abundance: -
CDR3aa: CASSKGDPGRLPYPTDTQYF
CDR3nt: TGTGCCAGCAGCAAAGGAGATCCAGGGAGACTACCCTATCCCACAGATACGCAGTATTTT

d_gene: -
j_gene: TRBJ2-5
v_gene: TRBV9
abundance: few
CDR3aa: CASSVGSWTETQYF
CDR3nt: TGTGCCAGCAGCGTAGGGTCCTGGACAGAGACCCAGTACTTC

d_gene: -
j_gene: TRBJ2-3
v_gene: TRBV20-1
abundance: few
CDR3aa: CSVVYQERDTQYF
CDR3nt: TGCAGTGTTGTTTATCAGGAGCGCGATACGCAGTATTTT

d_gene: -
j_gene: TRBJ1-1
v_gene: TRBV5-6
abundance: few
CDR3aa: CASSYGQTLNLNTEAFF
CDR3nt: TGTGCCAGCAGCTATGGACAGACACTGAACCTGAACACTGAAGCTTTCTTT

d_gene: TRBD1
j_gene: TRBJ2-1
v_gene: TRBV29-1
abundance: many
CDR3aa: CSVFNRGSNEQFF
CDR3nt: TGCAGCGTTTTTAACAGGGGATCCAATGAGCAGTTCTTC

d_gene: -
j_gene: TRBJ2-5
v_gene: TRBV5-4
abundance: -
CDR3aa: CASSANNEGKTQYF
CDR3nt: TGTGCCAGCAGCGCGAACAACGAAGGGAAGACCCAGTACTTC

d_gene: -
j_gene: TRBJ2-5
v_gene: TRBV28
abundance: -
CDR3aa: CASTSEETQYF
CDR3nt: TGTGCCAGCACGAGTGAGGAGACCCAGTACTTC

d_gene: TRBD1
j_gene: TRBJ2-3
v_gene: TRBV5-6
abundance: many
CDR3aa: CASTGTGYTDTQYF
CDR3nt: TGTGCCAGCACCGGGACAGGGTACACAGATACGCAGTATTTT

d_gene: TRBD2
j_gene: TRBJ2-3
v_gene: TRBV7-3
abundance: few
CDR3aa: CASSLRASGGTQYF
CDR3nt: TGTGCCAGCAGCCTACGGGCTAGCGGGGGTACGCAGTATTTT

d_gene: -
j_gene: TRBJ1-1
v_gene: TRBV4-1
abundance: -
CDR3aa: CASSQEGTGLTEAFF
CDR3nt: TGCGCCAGCAGCCAAGAAGGAACAGGGTTGACTGAAGCTTTCTTT

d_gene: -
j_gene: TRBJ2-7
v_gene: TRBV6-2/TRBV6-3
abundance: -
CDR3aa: CASSYWKDVQYF
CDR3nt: TGTGCCAGCAGTTACTGGAAAGATGTACAGTACTTC

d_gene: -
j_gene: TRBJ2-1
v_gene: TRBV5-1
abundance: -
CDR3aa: CASRIGGANEQFF
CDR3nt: TGCGCCAGCCGCATCGGGGGAGCCAATGAGCAGTTCTTC

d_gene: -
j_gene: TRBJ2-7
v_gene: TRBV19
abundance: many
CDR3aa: CASSYRENSYEQYF
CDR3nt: TGTGCCAGTAGTTACAGGGAGAACTCCTACGAGCAGTACTTC

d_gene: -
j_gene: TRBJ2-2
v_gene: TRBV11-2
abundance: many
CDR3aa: CASSLMAGFNTGELFF
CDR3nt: TGTGCCAGCAGCTTGATGGCGGGGTTTAACACCGGGGAGCTGTTTTTT

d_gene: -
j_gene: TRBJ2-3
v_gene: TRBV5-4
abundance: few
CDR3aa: CASSLLTSPADTQYF
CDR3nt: TGTGCCAGCAGCTTGTTGACTAGTCCGGCAGATACGCAGTATTTT

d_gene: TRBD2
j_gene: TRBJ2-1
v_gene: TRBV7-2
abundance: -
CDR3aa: CASRPRLGGGYNEQFF
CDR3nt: TGTGCCAGCAGGCCTCGCTTGGGCGGGGGCTACAATGAGCAGTTCTTC

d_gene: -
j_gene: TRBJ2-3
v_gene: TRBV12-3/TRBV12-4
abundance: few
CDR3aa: CASSYRSGTDTQYF
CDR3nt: TGTGCCAGCAGTTATAGGTCTGGCACAGATACGCAGTATTTT

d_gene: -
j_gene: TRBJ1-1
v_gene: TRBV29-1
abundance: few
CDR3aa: CSVESAPGAWAFF
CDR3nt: TGCAGCGTTGAATCAGCCCCAGGAGCGTGGGCTTTCTTT

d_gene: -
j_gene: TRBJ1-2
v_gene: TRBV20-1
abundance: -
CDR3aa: CSASLGAEGYTF
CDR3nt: TGCAGTGCTAGTTTGGGGGCAGAGGGCTACACCTTC

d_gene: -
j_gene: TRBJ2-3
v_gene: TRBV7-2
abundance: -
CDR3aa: CASSGRQGGDTQYF
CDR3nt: TGTGCCAGCAGCGGACGACAGGGAGGAGATACGCAGTATTTT

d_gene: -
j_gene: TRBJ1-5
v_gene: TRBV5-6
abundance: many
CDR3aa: CASSAYRQSNQPQHF
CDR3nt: TGTGCCAGCAGCGCCTACCGACAGAGCAATCAGCCCCAGCATTTT

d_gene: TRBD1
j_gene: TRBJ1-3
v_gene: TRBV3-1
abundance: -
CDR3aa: CASSQGTGPSGNTIYF
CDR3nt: TGTGCCAGCAGCCAAGGGACAGGTCCCTCTGGAAACACCATATATTTT